The 7 T cell receptor beta chains presented below share a single source sample, sequenced in a study of a mutant IDH1 vaccine in newly diagnosed glioma. Time point given: week 47, end of study. It was 300 ug of mutant IDH1 20-mer peptide that made up each vaccine dose, given with topical imiquimod. Which antigens these TCRs recognize remains unknown. Only in-frame clones appear in the TCRdb table, and some are missing; sequencing was by immunoSEQ multiplex PCR. The profile shows around 100,000 clones, around nine tenths of them singletons. The source material was PBMCs, sampled from a glioma patient whose treatment included an IDH1 peptide vaccine. These receptors were obtained from a woman between 50 and 59 years old with glioma.

This chain joins TRBV11-2 and TRBJ2-7, with a tentative D call TRBD1 (5 bases). Deletions cut 6 bases from V and 7 bases from J, with 10 bases between. The CDR3 length is 11 residues. The germline V gene encodes CDR1 SGHAT and CDR2 FQNNGV. The CDR3 DNA follows: TGTGCCAGCAGTCTACCAGGGGAGCAGTACTTC. Its protein product is CASSLPGEQYF. Supplemented by reference TRBV11-2 and TRBJ2-7, the full variable domain reads EAGVAQSPRYKIIEKRQSVAFWCNPISGHATLYWYQQILGQGPKLLIQFQNNGVVDDSQLPKDRFSAERLKGVDSTLKIQPAKLEDSAVYLCASSLPGEQYFGPGTRLTVT.

This rearrangement joins TRBV11-2 to TRBJ1-1; D gene ambiguous. Looked up from germline, CDR1 is SGHAT and CDR2 is FQNNGV. V lost 4 bases and J lost 11, with 14 bases in between. This CDR3 comprises 12 residues. CDR3 loop: CASSYGSVGAFF. The CDR3 DNA reads as TGTGCCAGCAGCTATGGGTCCGTGGGTGCTTTCTTT.

A note on this clone: At one boundary the junction diverges from the germline segment, which might be a read error. CDR3 in amino acids: CASSFGLAGGQVF. CDR3 nucleotide sequence: TGTGCCAGCAGTTTTGGACTGGCGGGAGGCCAAGTCTTC. The chain employs TRBV27 and TRBJ2-1; TRBD2 aligns across 8 bases. This CDR3 spans 13 amino acids. The germline V gene has CDR1 MNHEY and CDR2 SMNVEV (reference sequence).

About this clone itself: The junction shows a germline mismatch at one end, possibly a read error. This chain connects TRBV7-7 to TRBJ2-3; D is perhaps TRBD1 or TRBD2 (5 bases each). Per the germline V gene, CDR1 is SSHAT and CDR2 is FNYEAQ (reference sequence). CDR3 length equals 15 residues. CDR3 amino acids: CASSLRGASTDTQYF. CDR3 bases: TGTGCTAGCAGCTTACGAGGGGCTAGCACAGATACGCAGTATTTT.

This clone showed up just once. The rearrangement links TRBV6-6 to TRBJ2-1, with a tentative D call TRBD2 (6 bases). This CDR3 region has 15 residues. V lost 7 bases to trimming and J lost 0 bases, with 13 bases between them. Germline CDR1 and CDR2: MNHNY and SVGAGI (reference sequence). CDR3 amino acids: CASKEGRSSYNEQFF. Here the CDR3 DNA reads TGTGCCAGCAAGGAGGGCAGGAGCTCCTACAATGAGCAGTTCTTC.

The chain is built from TRBV6-5 and TRBJ2-3, with 9 bases that match TRBD2. The CDR3 has 16 amino acids. V gave up 2 bases and J gave up 2 bases; unmatched junction bases: 5. The germline V gene has CDR1 MNHEY and CDR2 SVGAGI. In DNA, the CDR3 is TGTGCCAGCAGTTACACGCTAGCGGGACCCACAGATACGCAGTATTTT. Its protein is CASSYTLAGPTDTQYF.

The rearrangement uses TRBV5-6 and TRBJ2-7, with TRBD1 matching over 9 bases. The CDR3 is 14 residues long. The J segment lost 3 bases and the V segment lost 4 bases, leaving 5 bases of the junction unmatched. Germline loops: CDR1 SGHDT, CDR2 YYEEEE. The CDR3 bases are TGTGCCAGCAGCCCGGGGGGACAGGGCTACGAGCAGTACTTC. It translates to CASSPGGQGYEQYF.